The 7 T cell receptor beta chains listed next were all sequenced from one sample in a study of blood T cell repertoires in COVID-19. Profiling relied on immunoSEQ multiplex PCR, and the TCRdb table lists in-frame clones only, not all of them. This sample has approximately 250,000 clones; around 83% occur once, and the top ten carry roughly 7.4%. Sequencing used peripheral blood. These receptors originate from a woman in her 50s with acute or convalescent COVID-19.

The J gene is TRBJ2-3, the V gene TRBV24-1, with a tentative D call TRBD1 (6 bases). V dropped 4 bases and J dropped 5 bases, with 18 bases sitting between them. This CDR3 comprises 16 residues. The germline V gene encodes CDR1 KGHDR and CDR2 SFDVKD. This CDR3 reads CATSESSGTRIDTQYF. The CDR3 DNA reads TGTGCCACCAGTGAGTCGTCCGGGACAAGGATAGATACGCAGTATTTT.

This chain links TRBV7-2 with TRBJ2-1, with TRBD2 identical over 8 bases. V lost 7 bases, J lost 9 bases, and 11 bases stayed unmatched. The length of the CDR3 is 14 residues. Germline V gene data show CDR1 as SGHTA and CDR2 as FQGNSA. Here the CDR3 reads CASTPGGVIGEQFF. CDR3 sequence (DNA): TGTGCCAGCACACCCGGGGGGGTAATAGGTGAGCAGTTCTTC. Full variable domain (missing parts from reference TRBV7-2 and TRBJ2-1): GAGVSQSPSNKVTEKGKDVELRCDPISGHTALYWYRQSLGQGLEFLIYFQGNSAPDKSGLPSDRFSAERTGGSVSTLTIQRTQQEDSAVYLCASTPGGVIGEQFFGPGTRLTVL.

The V gene is TRBV7-2, the J gene TRBJ1-2, with D perhaps matching TRBD1 (6 bases). The CDR3 runs to 15 residues. Trimming removed 1 base at V and 4 bases at J, with 13 bases between. From germline, CDR1 is SGHTA and CDR2 FQGNSA. CDR3 DNA sequence: TGTGCCAGCAGCTTAGGGGACACCTCTCCCTATGGCTACACCTTC. This translates into CASSLGDTSPYGYTF.

The V and J genes are TRBV14 and TRBJ2-3; 8 nucleotides match TRBD1. This CDR3 has 16 residues. Per germline, CDR1 SGHDN and CDR2 FVKESK. With 4 bases clipped from V and 2 bases from J, the junction kept 8 bases outside the gene matches. CDR3 DNA: TGTGCCAGCAGCCTTTGGACAGGGCGAATCACAGATACGCAGTATTTT. Translated, it gives CASSLWTGRITDTQYF.

This chain connects TRBV6-5 to TRBJ1-1, with 7 nucleotides matching TRBD1. Losses at the gene ends were 2 bases for V and 4 bases for J; bases not matched to a gene: 1. The germline V gene has CDR1 MNHEY and CDR2 SVGAGI. The CDR3 runs to 13 residues. The CDR3 DNA is TGTGCCAGCAGTTACCGACAGGGCACTGAAGCTTTCTTT. Its protein product is CASSYRQGTEAFF.

V gene TRBV19 combines with J gene TRBJ1-6, with D maybe TRBD1 (6 bases). Germline V gives CDR1 LNHDA, CDR2 SQIVND (reference sequence). The ends were cut back, 6 bases at V and 4 bases at J, with 13 bases in the middle. This CDR3 comprises 15 residues. The CDR3 nucleotides read TGTGCCAGTAGGGAGCCGGGGACATATAATTCACCCCTCCACTTT. It translates to CASREPGTYNSPLHF.

This chain connects TRBV19 to TRBJ2-7; D is unclear. The germline CDR1 and CDR2 sequences are LNHDA and SQIVND (reference sequence). There are 14 residues in the CDR3. V was clipped by 3 bases and J by 3 bases, with 12 bases between them. The CDR3 region has the DNA TGTGCCAGTAGTATCGGTCTTACCCTCTACGAGCAGTACTTC. This sequence encodes CASSIGLTLYEQYF. The entire variable domain, with the rest obtained from reference TRBV19 and TRBJ2-7, is as follows: DGGITQSPKYLFRKEGQNVTLSCEQNLNHDAMYWYRQDPGQGLRLIYYSQIVNDFQKGDIAEGYSVSREKKESFPLTVTSAQKNPTAFYLCASSIGLTLYEQYFGPGTRLTVT.